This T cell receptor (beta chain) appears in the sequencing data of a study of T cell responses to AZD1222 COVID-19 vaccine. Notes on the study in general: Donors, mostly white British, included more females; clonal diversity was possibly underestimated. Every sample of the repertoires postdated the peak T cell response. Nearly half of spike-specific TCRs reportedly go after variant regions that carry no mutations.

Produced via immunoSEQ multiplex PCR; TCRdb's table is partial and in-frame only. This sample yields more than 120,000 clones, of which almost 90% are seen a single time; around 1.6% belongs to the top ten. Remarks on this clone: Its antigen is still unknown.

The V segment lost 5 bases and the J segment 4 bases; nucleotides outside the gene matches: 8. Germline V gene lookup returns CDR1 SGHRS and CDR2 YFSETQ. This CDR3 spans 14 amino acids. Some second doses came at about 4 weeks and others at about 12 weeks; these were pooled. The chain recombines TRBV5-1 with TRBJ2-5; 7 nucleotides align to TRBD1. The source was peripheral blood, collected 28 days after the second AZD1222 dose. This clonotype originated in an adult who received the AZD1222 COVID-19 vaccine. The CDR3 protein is CASSSGTVVETQYF. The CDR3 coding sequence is TGCGCCAGCAGTTCCGGGACAGTGGTAGAGACCCAGTACTTC.